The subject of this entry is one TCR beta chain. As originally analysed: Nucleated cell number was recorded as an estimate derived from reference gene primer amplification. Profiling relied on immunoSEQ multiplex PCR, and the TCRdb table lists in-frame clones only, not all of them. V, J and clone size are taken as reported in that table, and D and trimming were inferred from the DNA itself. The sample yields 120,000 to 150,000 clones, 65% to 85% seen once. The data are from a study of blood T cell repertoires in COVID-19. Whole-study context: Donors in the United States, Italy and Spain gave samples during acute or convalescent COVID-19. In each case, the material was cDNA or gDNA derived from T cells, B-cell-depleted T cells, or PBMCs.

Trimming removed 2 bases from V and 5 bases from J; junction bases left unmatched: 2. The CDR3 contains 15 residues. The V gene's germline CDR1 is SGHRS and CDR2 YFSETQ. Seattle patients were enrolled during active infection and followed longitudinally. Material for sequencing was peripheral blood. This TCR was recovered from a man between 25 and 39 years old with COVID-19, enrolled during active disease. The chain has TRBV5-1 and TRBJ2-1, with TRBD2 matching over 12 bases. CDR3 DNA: TGCGCCAGCAGCTTACTAGCGGGAGGCCACAATGAGCAGTTCTTC. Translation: CASSLLAGGHNEQFF.